This TCR beta chain was sequenced during a study of graft-versus-host responses after intestinal transplantation. Study at large: Multivisceral, liver-intestinal, or isolated intestinal grafts went to recipients. For around three years after anti-thymocyte globulin induction, all recipients took tacrolimus and steroids.

This clone occurred once. Antigen: not known. TCRdb's table, derived via immunoSEQ multiplex PCR, lists solely in-frame clones and lacks some. The table includes tens of thousands of clones, about 90% detected once. Notes on the study in general: Recipient bone marrow held GvH clones, some seen earlier in ileum or blood. Association was observed between peak circulating GvH clone levels and early post-transplant HvG declines.

Germline assignment: CDR1 ENHRY and CDR2 SYGVKD. V shed 0 bases and J shed 4 bases, with 6 bases lying between them. CDR3 length: 13 amino acids. This receptor was obtained from a human donor who was the organ donor for an intestinal transplant. The sample consisted of unstimulated CD4+ T cells sorted from spleen or lymph node cells, taken before transplant. The V gene is TRBV10-3, the J gene TRBJ1-1; tentative D call: TRBD1 (5 bases). Written as DNA, the CDR3 is TGTGCCATCAGTGAGTCTCAGGGCACTGAAGCTTTCTTT. Its protein is CAISESQGTEAFF.